This TCR beta chain was sequenced for a study of technical replicates of blood from a handful of donors (dated by TCRdb to 2017 to 2019). The library was made by the immunoSEQ multiplex PCR assay. Imported from immuneACCESS, the table was reduced by TCRdb to in-frame sequences with V and J called. These copies leave out some clones; in studies compared against another copy, an unresolved V gene accounts for under half, and the cause of the remainder is not known. In all, the sample holds more than 70,000 clones, and roughly 96% of those were seen once. 0.2% of the sample comes from the top ten. This clone was detected only once. Its recognized antigen is unknown. Base quality data are lacking; no much larger clone is found one base away. Based on the germline V gene, the CDR1 and CDR2 sequences are MDHEN and SYDVKM. V has 6 bases trimmed and J has 8 bases trimmed; junction bases matching no gene number 8. The CDR3 starts with the cysteine, ends with the phenylalanine, and has 15 residues. Only the CDR3 region is kept as DNA, spanning 45 bases read in frame from base 1.

The chain is made from TRBV28 and TRBJ2-1; TRBD2 lines up with 12 middle nucleotides. Source material: T cells isolated from PBMCs. This TCR was recovered from a human donor in good health. The CDR3 region reads CASRRGLAGSDEQFF. Read as DNA, the sequence is TGTGCCAGCAGACGCGGACTAGCGGGAAGCGATGAGCAGTTCTTC.